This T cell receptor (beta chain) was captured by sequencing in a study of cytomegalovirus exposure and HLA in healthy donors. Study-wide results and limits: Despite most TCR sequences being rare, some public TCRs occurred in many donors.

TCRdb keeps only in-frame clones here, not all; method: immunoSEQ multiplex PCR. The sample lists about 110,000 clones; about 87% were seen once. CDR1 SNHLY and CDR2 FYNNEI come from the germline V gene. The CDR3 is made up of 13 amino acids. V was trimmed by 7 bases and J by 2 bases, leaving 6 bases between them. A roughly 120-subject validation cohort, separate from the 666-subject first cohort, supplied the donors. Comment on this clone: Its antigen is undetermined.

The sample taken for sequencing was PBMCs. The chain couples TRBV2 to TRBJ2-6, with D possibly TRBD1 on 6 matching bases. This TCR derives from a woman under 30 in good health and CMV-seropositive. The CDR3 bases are TGTGCCAGCACAGGGGCTGGGGCCAACGTCCTGACTTTC. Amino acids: CASTGAGANVLTF.